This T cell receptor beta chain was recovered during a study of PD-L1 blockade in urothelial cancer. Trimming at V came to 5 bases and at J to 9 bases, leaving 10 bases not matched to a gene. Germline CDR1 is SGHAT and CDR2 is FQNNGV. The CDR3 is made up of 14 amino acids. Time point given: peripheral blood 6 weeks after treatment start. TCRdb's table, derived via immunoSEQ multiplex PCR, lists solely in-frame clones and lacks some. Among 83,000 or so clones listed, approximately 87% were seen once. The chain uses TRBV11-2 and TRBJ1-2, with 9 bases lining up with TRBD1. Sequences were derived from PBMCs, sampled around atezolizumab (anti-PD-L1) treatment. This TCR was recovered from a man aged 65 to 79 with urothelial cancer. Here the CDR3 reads CASSPGQGIYSYTF. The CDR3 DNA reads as TGTGCCAGCAGCCCTGGACAGGGGATATATAGCTACACCTTC.